This T cell receptor beta chain was obtained from a study of T cell repertoires in cytomegalovirus infection. TCRdb processed the reads anew with MiXCR; each CDR3 protein has one entry. In the table there are about 360,000 distinct CDR3 sequences, roughly a third of which are singletons. The junction had 8 bases not matched to a gene; V was cut back by 7 bases and J by 4 bases. Germline V gene sequence: CDR1 ENHRY, CDR2 SYGVKD. The CDR3 spans 14 residues. This clonotype came up a few times. Its antigen is undetermined. This rearrangement joins TRBV10-3 to TRBJ1-2; 8 nucleotides line up with TRBD1. The TCR comes from a human donor in good health (CMV status not recorded). Some clones in this sample may be carry-over from other donors' samples. This specimen was cultured PBMCs, taken from culture after CMV antigen stimulation. The CDR3 loop is CAITPGQETYGYTF. The CDR3 nucleotides read TGTGCCATCACTCCGGGACAGGAGACCTATGGCTACACCTTC.